This passage covers 20 T cell receptor beta chains from one sample sequenced in a study of T cells in Graves' hyperthyroidism and ophthalmopathy. RNA transcripts gave rise to amplified TCR beta CDR3 regions. In the first-round RT-PCR of the TCR CDR3, the HTBI primer set was used. TCRdb redid the calling of the multiplex PCR reads with MiXCR, one entry per CDR3 protein. The data hold 130,000 to 150,000 distinct CDR3 sequences, with roughly a fifth observed a single time. The sequenced sample consisted of blood. Source of these receptors: a woman in her forties or fifties with Graves' hyperthyroidism that later progressed to Graves' ophthalmopathy.

This chain uses TRBV3-1 with TRBJ2-7; D is undetermined. Looked up from germline, CDR1 is LGHDT and CDR2 is YNNKEL (reference sequence). This CDR3 contains 17 residues. V dropped 4 bases and J dropped 1 base, with 20 bases sitting between them. The CDR3 is CASSPRVGVSFSYEQYF. The DNA for the CDR3 is TGTGCCAGCAGCCCTCGAGTTGGGGTCTCTTTTTCCTACGAGCAGTACTTC.

This clonotype was found many times. The V gene is TRBV20-1, the J gene TRBJ1-2; the D is unclear. Trimming took off 5 bases at V and 6 bases at J, with 13 bases between the two ends. The CDR3 has 12 amino acids. From germline, CDR1 is DFQATT and CDR2 SNEGSKA (reference sequence). CDR3 sequence (DNA): TGCAGTGCTCGCCCTATAGTCGATGGCTACACCTTC. Translated, it gives CSARPIVDGYTF.

The CDR3 loop is CSARDAGAVETQYF. The CDR3 DNA sequence: TGCAGTGCTAGAGATGCAGGGGCTGTCGAGACCCAGTACTTC. The chain uses TRBV20-1 and TRBJ2-5, with D perhaps matching TRBD1 (6 bases). The CDR3 contains 14 residues. CDR1 and CDR2 (germline): DFQATT, SNEGSKA (reference sequence). V was pared by 0 bases and J by 5 bases, with 13 bases between.

The rearrangement joins TRBV7-6 to TRBJ2-7; no firm D call. Germline V gene data show CDR1 as SGHVS and CDR2 as FNYEAQ. Trimming pared 9 bases from V and 2 bases from J, leaving 2 bases between. This CDR3 region has 9 residues. This CDR3 is CARPYEQYF. The CDR3 region has the DNA TGTGCCAGGCCCTACGAGCAGTACTTC.

At least ten counts were recorded for this clonotype. V and J are TRBV5-1 and TRBJ1-1; 7 bases align to TRBD1. Per the germline V gene, CDR1 is SGHRS and CDR2 is YFSETQ. This CDR3 spans 15 amino acids. J was trimmed by 4 bases and V by 0 bases; bases with no gene match: 6. In DNA form, the CDR3 reads TGCGCCAGCAGCTTGGGACAGGGCCGAGGCACTGAAGCTTTCTTT. Translated, it gives CASSLGQGRGTEAFF.

There are many counts of this clonotype. The chain combines TRBV12-3 or TRBV12-4 with TRBJ2-1; perhaps TRBD1 as D (5 bases). Trimming removed 1 base from V and 9 bases from J, with 10 bases in between. This CDR3 spans 13 amino acids. CDR3 loop: CASSLGRVAEQFF. In nucleotides, the CDR3 is TGTGCCAGCAGTTTAGGCAGGGTAGCTGAGCAGTTCTTC.

The sample holds a few counts of this clonotype. The chain uses TRBV11-2 and TRBJ2-1, with D maybe TRBD1 (6 bases). This CDR3 is built from 16 residues. Germline V gives CDR1 SGHAT, CDR2 FQNNGV. The V gene lost 5 bases and the J gene lost 3 bases, with 17 bases spanning the gap. As DNA, the CDR3 is TGTGCCAGCAGCCGAACAGGGAACTCCCTCTACAATGAGCAGTTCTTC. Translated: CASSRTGNSLYNEQFF.

Ten or more counts support this clonotype. The chain carries TRBV11-2 and TRBJ2-1, with D maybe TRBD1 (6 bases). This CDR3 has 12 residues. Germline CDR1 and CDR2: SGHAT and FQNNGV. V lost 7 bases, J lost 6 bases, and 10 bases lay in between. The CDR3 nucleotides are TGTGCCAGCACCGGACAGCTCAATGAGCAGTTCTTC. Its translation: CASTGQLNEQFF.

This chain uses TRBV12-3 or TRBV12-4 with TRBJ1-4; possible D gene TRBD1, 6 bases. V was trimmed by 6 bases and J by 7 bases, leaving 12 bases between them. The CDR3 runs 13 residues. The CDR3 here is CASRTSGVEKLFF. The CDR3 DNA reads TGTGCCAGCAGGACCTCAGGGGTTGAAAAACTGTTTTTT.

In this sample, this clonotype turned up a few times. The chain links TRBV30 to TRBJ2-7; D ambiguous. V lost 2 bases to trimming and J lost 2 bases, with 10 bases between them. The germline V gene encodes CDR1 GTSNPN and CDR2 SVGIG (reference sequence). The CDR3 totals 13 residues. DNA for the CDR3: TGTGCCTGGAGTCCGGGCCTCGCCTACGAGCAGTACTTC. It is translated as CAWSPGLAYEQYF.

The V call is TRBV5-6, the J call TRBJ2-2; TRBD2 matches at 7 bases. This CDR3 region has 17 residues. Germline V gives CDR1 SGHDT, CDR2 YYEEEE. J was trimmed by 2 bases and V by 4 bases; bases with no gene match: 11. The CDR3 bases are TGTGCCAGCAGCCTTGACGTTGGACTAGTTAACACCGGGGAGCTGTTTTTT. As protein: CASSLDVGLVNTGELFF.

This clonotype has a count of ten or more. This chain links TRBV7-8 with TRBJ1-5, with D unresolved. This CDR3 has 14 residues. Germline V gene data show CDR1 as SGHVS and CDR2 as FQNEAQ. V lost 5 bases, J lost 7 bases, and 15 bases lay in between. CDR3 nucleotides: TGTGCCAGCAGCCAAACCCGGACCCGCCAGCCCCAGCATTTT. Encoded protein: CASSQTRTRQPQHF.

This clonotype was seen a handful of times. V usage is TRBV5-1 and J usage is TRBJ2-3; TRBD2 might be the D (5 bases). Germline V gene data show CDR1 as SGHRS and CDR2 as YFSETQ. This CDR3 has 14 amino acids. V gave up 1 base and J gave up 1 base, with 7 bases separating them. CDR3 sequence (DNA): TGCGCCAGCAGCTTGTGGCGGGGCACAGATACGCAGTATTTT. The encoded protein is CASSLWRGTDTQYF.

This clonotype was counted many times. This sequence joins TRBV30 and TRBJ2-3; D is unclear. The CDR3 spans 13 residues. CDR1 and CDR2 from the germline V gene are GTSNPN and SVGIG (reference sequence). V lost 0 bases, J lost 1 base, and 5 bases lay in between. CDR3 protein: CAWSVPGTDTQYF. CDR3 bases: TGTGCCTGGAGTGTACCAGGCACAGATACGCAGTATTTT.

This clonotype was seen ten or more times. The CDR3 is CASSPAGGINYGYTF. Written as DNA, the CDR3 is TGTGCCAGCAGCCCCGCGGGGGGGATCAACTATGGCTACACCTTC. The chain uses TRBV28 and TRBJ1-2; possibly TRBD1 for D (5 bases). CDR1 MDHEN and CDR2 SYDVKM come from the germline V gene. V was clipped by 6 bases and J by 2 bases, with 16 bases between them. This CDR3 is built from 15 residues.

This clonotype occurred many times. This chain connects TRBV6-1 to TRBJ2-2; D remains ambiguous. Germline values: CDR1 MNHNS, CDR2 SASEGT. Deletions cut 8 bases from V and 1 base from J, with 8 bases between. The CDR3 covers 13 residues. The CDR3, as DNA: TGTGCCAGCTCGGCCCTGAACACCGGGGAGCTGTTTTTT. This gives the protein CASSALNTGELFF.

Ten or more counts support this clonotype. V gene TRBV3-1 combines with J gene TRBJ2-7; D tentatively reads TRBD1 or TRBD2 (5 bases each). Trimming pared 4 bases from V and 2 bases from J, leaving 15 bases between. The CDR3 is 15 amino acids. Per the germline V gene, CDR1 is LGHDT and CDR2 is YNNKEL (reference sequence). For the CDR3, the DNA is TGTGCCAGCAGCCGGGGACCCGGGGCCACCTACGAGCAGTACTTC. Amino acids: CASSRGPGATYEQYF.

This clonotype was found many times. This rearrangement joins TRBV20-1 to TRBJ2-3; 11 nucleotides agree with TRBD1. Looked up from germline, CDR1 is DFQATT and CDR2 is SNEGSKA (reference sequence). V lost 6 bases, J lost 4 bases, and 9 bases stayed unmatched. This CDR3 region has 15 residues. The CDR3: CSATDRGRGSDTQYF. The CDR3 DNA follows: TGCAGTGCCACGGACAGGGGGCGGGGTTCAGATACGCAGTATTTT.

This clonotype was counted between two and nine times. The rearrangement joins TRBV28 to TRBJ1-5; D may be TRBD1 (6 bases). With 2 bases removed from V and 3 bases from J, the gap between germline ends came to 20 bases. This CDR3 has 18 amino acids. CDR1 is MDHEN, CDR2 SYDVKM, per germline. The CDR3 nucleotides read TGTGCCAGCAGTTTAAGTTCGGGGTTGGGGGCAATCAATCAGCCCCAGCATTTT. It is translated as CASSLSSGLGAINQPQHF. Full variable domain (rest looked up from reference TRBV28 and TRBJ1-5): DVKVTQSSRYLVKRTGEKVFLECVQDMDHENMFWYRQDPGLGLRLIYFSYDVKMKEKGDIPEGYSVSREKKERFSLILESASTNQTSMYLCASSLSSGLGAINQPQHFGDGTRLSIL.

Only a few counts were recorded for this clonotype. This chain connects TRBV3-1 to TRBJ2-1, with 7 bases aligning to TRBD2. The CDR3 covers 16 residues. J was trimmed by 0 bases and V by 4 bases; bases with no gene match: 6. Germline V CDR1 and CDR2: LGHDT, YNNKEL (reference sequence). For the CDR3, the DNA is TGTGCCAGCAGCCTCGGAACGGGAGGCTCCTACAATGAGCAGTTCTTC. Its translation is CASSLGTGGSYNEQFF.